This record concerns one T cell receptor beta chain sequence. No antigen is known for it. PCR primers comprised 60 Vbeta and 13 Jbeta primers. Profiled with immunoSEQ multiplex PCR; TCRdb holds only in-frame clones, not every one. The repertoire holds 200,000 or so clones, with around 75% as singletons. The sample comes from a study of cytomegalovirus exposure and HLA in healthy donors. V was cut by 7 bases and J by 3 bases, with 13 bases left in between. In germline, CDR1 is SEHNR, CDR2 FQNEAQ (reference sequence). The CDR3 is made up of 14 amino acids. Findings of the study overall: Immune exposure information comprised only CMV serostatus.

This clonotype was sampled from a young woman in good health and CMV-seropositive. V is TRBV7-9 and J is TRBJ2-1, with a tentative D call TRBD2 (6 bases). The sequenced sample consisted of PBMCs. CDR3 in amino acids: CASIWGDFYNEQFF. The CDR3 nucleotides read TGTGCCAGCATCTGGGGGGACTTCTACAATGAGCAGTTCTTC.